This is a list of T cell receptor beta chains from one sample in a study of T cell responses to AZD1222 COVID-19 vaccine. The data were produced by immunoSEQ multiplex PCR, yet TCRdb's version contains in-frame clones alone and is incomplete. The sample has 120,000 to 150,000 clones, 85% to 90% seen once; the top ten hold roughly 3%. Sequenced material: peripheral blood, taken on day 0 of AZD1222 vaccination. The receptors originated from an adult in good health. Each CDR3 is given with its conserved first and last residue. The D gene is left open where the match is weak. The size of a clone is reported for some rows only, either as once, few or many, or as a class for expanded clones.

d_gene,abundance,j_gene,v_gene,CDR3aa,CDR3nt
TRBD2,-,TRBJ2-5,TRBV6-5,CASKITSGAETQYF,TGTGCCAGCAAAATTACTAGCGGGGCAGAGACCCAGTACTTC
TRBD1,-,TRBJ1-2,TRBV6-4,CASSDSRTGGYGYTF,TGTGCCAGCAGTGACTCTAGGACAGGGGGATATGGCTACACCTTC
-,few,TRBJ1-5,TRBV10-3,CAISEGRDQPQHF,TGTGCCATCAGTGAAGGGCGGGATCAGCCCCAGCATTTT
TRBD2,-,TRBJ2-3,TRBV24-1,CATSDPTSGPTDTQYF,TGTGCCACCAGTGACCCGACTAGCGGGCCCACAGATACGCAGTATTTT
-,-,TRBJ1-2,TRBV5-1,CASSLSGSTNYGYTF,TGCGCCAGCAGCTTGTCCGGATCGACTAACTATGGCTACACCTTC
-,few,TRBJ2-1,TRBV10-1,CASSESWVWTDEQFF,TGCGCCAGCAGTGAATCATGGGTGTGGACAGACGAGCAGTTCTTC
-,few,TRBJ2-7,TRBV19,CASSILVGQGTGEQYF,TGTGCCAGTAGTATCCTGGTCGGGCAGGGGACGGGCGAGCAGTACTTC
-,-,TRBJ2-7,TRBV6-5,CASSYSGYLSYEQYF,TGTGCCAGCAGTTACTCGGGGTATTTATCTTACGAGCAGTACTTC
-,-,TRBJ1-2,TRBV27,CASSLLRDLPYGYTF,TGTGCCAGCAGTTTACTCCGGGATCTTCCCTATGGCTACACCTTC
-,-,TRBJ2-5,TRBV6-1,CATPERGGETQYF,TGTGCCACCCCCGAACGTGGGGGAGAGACCCAGTACTTC
-,-,TRBJ1-5,TRBV30,CAWSTGRGEQPQHF,TGTGCCTGGAGTACAGGGAGGGGAGAGCAGCCCCAGCATTTT
-,-,TRBJ1-2,TRBV5-1,CASSLSRGSVYGYTF,TGCGCCAGCAGCTTGAGCAGGGGCAGTGTGTACGGCTACACCTTC
-,-,TRBJ2-2,TRBV24-1,CATSDSRGTGELFF,TGTGCCACCAGTGACTCAAGGGGCACCGGGGAGCTGTTTTTT
TRBD2,-,TRBJ2-1,TRBV6-2/TRBV6-3,CASSLAGGGHEQFF,TGTGCCAGCAGCTTAGCGGGAGGAGGGCATGAGCAGTTCTTC
TRBD1,-,TRBJ1-3,TRBV15,CATSRGTGGASGNTIYF,TGTGCCACCAGCAGGGGAACAGGGGGCGCGTCTGGAAACACCATATATTTT
TRBD1,-,TRBJ2-7,TRBV5-1,CASSVTGGAIRQYF,TGCGCCAGCAGCGTCACAGGGGGCGCGATAAGGCAGTACTTC
-,-,TRBJ2-4,TRBV6-5,CASSSRNIQYF,TGTGCCAGCAGTTCCAGAAACATTCAGTACTTC
-,-,TRBJ1-5,TRBV7-8,CASSLSERANSNQPQHF,TGTGCCAGCAGCTTGTCTGAGCGTGCGAACAGCAATCAGCCCCAGCATTTT
TRBD2,-,TRBJ2-7,TRBV7-6,CASSDRREGEQYF,TGTGCCAGCAGCGACCGGAGGGAGGGGGAGCAGTACTTC
-,few,TRBJ1-1,TRBV6-4,CASSDSATSEAFF,TGTGCCAGCAGTGACTCGGCGACCTCTGAAGCTTTCTTT
-,-,TRBJ1-2,TRBV5-1,CASSLVWGAGGYTF,TGCGCCAGCAGCTTGGTGTGGGGGGCCGGTGGCTACACCTTC
-,-,TRBJ2-1,TRBV24-1,CATSDPPLNEQFF,TGTGCCACCAGTGACCCGCCCCTAAATGAGCAGTTCTTC
-,-,TRBJ2-7,TRBV5-6,CASSLVGGAGGSEQYF,TGTGCCAGCAGCTTGGTAGGCGGCGCCGGGGGCTCCGAGCAGTACTTC
-,-,TRBJ1-4,TRBV19,CASSTGQSATNEKLFF,TGTGCCAGTAGTACCGGACAGAGTGCAACTAATGAAAAACTGTTTTTT